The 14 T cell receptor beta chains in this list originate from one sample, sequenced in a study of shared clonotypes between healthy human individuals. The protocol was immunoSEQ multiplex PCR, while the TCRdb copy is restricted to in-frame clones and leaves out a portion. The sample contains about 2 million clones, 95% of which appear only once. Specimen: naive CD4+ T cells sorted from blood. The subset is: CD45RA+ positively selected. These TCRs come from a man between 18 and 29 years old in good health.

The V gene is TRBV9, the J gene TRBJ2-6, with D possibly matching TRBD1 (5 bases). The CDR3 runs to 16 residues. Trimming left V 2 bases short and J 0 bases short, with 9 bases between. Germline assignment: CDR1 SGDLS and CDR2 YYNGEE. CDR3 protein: CASSVGQLSGANVLTF. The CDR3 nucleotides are TGTGCCAGCAGCGTGGGGCAGCTCTCTGGGGCCAACGTCCTGACTTTC.

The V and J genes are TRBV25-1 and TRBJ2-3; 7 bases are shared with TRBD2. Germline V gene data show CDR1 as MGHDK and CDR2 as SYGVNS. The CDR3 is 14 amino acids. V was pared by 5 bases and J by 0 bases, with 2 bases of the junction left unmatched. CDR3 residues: CASSPGRSTDTQYF. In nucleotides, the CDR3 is TGTGCCAGCAGTCCCGGGAGGAGCACAGATACGCAGTATTTT.

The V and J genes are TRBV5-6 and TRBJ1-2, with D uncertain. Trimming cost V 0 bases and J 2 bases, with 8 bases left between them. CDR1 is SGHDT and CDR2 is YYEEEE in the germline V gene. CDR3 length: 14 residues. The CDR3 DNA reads TGTGCCAGCAGCTTGGACGGTGGAAACTATGGCTACACCTTC. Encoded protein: CASSLDGGNYGYTF.

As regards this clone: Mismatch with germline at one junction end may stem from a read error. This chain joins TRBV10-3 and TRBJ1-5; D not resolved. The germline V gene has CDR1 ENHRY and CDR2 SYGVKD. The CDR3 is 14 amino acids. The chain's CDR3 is CASSEWVGNQPQHF. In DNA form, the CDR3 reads TGTGCCAGCAGTGAATGGGTGGGCAATCAGCCCCAGCATTTT.

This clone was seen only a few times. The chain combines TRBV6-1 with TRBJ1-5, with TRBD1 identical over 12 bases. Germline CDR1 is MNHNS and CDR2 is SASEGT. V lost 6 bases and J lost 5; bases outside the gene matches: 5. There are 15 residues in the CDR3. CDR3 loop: CASRGTGGRDQPQHF. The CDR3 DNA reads TGTGCCAGCAGGGGGACAGGGGGCCGAGATCAGCCCCAGCATTTT.

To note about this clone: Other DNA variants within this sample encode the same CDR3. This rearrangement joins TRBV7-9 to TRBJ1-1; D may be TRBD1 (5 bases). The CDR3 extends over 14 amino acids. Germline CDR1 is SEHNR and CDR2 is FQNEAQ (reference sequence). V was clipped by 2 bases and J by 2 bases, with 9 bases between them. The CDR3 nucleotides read TGTGCCAGCAGCTTAACAGGAGCTAACACTGAAGCTTTCTTT. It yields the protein CASSLTGANTEAFF.

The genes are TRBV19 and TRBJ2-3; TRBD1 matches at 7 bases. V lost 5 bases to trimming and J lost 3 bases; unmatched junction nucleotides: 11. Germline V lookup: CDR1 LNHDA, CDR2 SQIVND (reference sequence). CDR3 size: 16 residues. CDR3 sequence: CASSPLTGDRTDTQYF. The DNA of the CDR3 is TGTGCCAGTAGTCCCCTCACAGGGGATCGGACAGATACGCAGTATTTT.

The DNA of the CDR3 is TGTGCCAGCAGTGAGCGGGAGAAGAACACTGAAGCTTTCTTT. Translation: CASSEREKNTEAFF. The chain joins TRBV6-1 to TRBJ1-1; D is unresolved. CDR1 and CDR2 from the germline V gene are MNHNS and SASEGT. The V end lost 3 bases, the J end lost 1 base, and 9 bases lay between the germline ends. The CDR3 totals 14 residues.

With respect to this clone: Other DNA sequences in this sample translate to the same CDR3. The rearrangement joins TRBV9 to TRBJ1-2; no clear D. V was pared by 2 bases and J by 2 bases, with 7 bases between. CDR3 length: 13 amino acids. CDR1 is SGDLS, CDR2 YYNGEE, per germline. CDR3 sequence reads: CASSVTGNYGYTF. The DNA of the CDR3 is TGTGCCAGCAGCGTCACCGGGAACTATGGCTACACCTTC. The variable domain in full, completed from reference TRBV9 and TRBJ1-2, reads DSGVTQTPKHLITATGQRVTLRCSPRSGDLSVYWYQQSLDQGLQFLIQYYNGEERAKGNILERFSAQQFPDLHSELNLSSLELGDSALYFCASSVTGNYGYTFGSGTRLTVV.

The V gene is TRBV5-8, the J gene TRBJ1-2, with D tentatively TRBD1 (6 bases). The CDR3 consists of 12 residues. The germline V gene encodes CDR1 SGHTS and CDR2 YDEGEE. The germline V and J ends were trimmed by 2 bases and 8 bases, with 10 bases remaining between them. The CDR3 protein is CASSFTGRGYTF. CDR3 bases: TGTGCCAGCAGCTTCACAGGGCGAGGCTACACCTTC.

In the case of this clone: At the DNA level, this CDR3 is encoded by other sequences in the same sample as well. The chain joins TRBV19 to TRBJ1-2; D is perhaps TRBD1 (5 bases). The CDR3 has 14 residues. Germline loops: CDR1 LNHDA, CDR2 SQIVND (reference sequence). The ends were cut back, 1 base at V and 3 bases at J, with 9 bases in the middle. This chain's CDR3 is CASSIAPTDYGYTF. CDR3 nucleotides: TGTGCCAGTAGTATAGCCCCGACAGACTATGGCTACACCTTC.

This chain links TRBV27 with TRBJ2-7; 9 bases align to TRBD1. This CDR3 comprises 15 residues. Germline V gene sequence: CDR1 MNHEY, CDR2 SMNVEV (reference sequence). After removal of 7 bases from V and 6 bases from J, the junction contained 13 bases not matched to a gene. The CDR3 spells CASNFLGTGKVEQYF. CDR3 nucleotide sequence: TGTGCCAGCAACTTTTTAGGGACAGGGAAGGTCGAGCAGTACTTC.

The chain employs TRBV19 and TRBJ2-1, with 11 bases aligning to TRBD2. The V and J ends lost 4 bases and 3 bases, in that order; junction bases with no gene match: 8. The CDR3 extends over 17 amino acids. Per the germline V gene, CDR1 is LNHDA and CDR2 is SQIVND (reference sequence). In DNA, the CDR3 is TGTGCCAGTAGTAGTATCTCGGGGACTAGCGGCTACAATGAGCAGTTCTTC. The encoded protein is CASSSISGTSGYNEQFF.

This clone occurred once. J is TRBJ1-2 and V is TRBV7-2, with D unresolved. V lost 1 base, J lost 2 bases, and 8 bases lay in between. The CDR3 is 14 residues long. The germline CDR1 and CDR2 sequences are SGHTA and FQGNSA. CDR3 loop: CASSLEAANYGYTF. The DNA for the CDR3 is TGTGCCAGCAGCTTAGAGGCGGCGAACTATGGCTACACCTTC.